Listed below are T cell receptor beta chains from one sample, sequenced in a study of cytotoxic CD8 clonotypes in ibrutinib-treated CLL. TCRdb keeps only in-frame clones here, not all; method: immunoSEQ multiplex PCR. The sample lists some 290,000 clones, around four fifths occurring once. Sequencing was performed on PBMCs, taken before ibrutinib treatment. The receptors were sampled from a human donor with chronic lymphocytic leukemia. The CDR3 runs from the conserved cysteine through the conserved F or W. The D gene is left open where the match is weak. Clone size is given for some rows only: seen once, a few or many times, or a class if the clone is expanded.

v_gene: TRBV7-9; abundance: once; d_gene: .; j_gene: TRBJ1-2; CDR3aa: CASSPLEAGVNYGYTF; CDR3nt: TGTGCCAGCAGCCCGCTGGAGGCAGGCGTTAACTATGGCTACACCTTC
v_gene: TRBV29-1; abundance: .; d_gene: TRBD2; j_gene: TRBJ2-1; CDR3aa: CSVDLREGGYEQFF; CDR3nt: TGCAGCGTTGATCTGCGGGAGGGCGGTTATGAGCAGTTCTTC
v_gene: TRBV7-2; abundance: .; d_gene: .; j_gene: TRBJ2-3; CDR3aa: CASSLQIRGRTVSTDTQYF; CDR3nt: TGTGCCAGCAGCTTACAGATTAGAGGGCGGACCGTTTCCACAGATACGCAGTATTTT
v_gene: TRBV5-3; abundance: .; d_gene: TRBD2; j_gene: TRBJ2-2; CDR3aa: CARSLVGPSGRAVFGGELFF; CDR3nt: TGTGCCAGAAGCTTGGTTGGGCCTAGCGGGAGGGCCGTGTTTGGCGGGGAGCTGTTTTTT
v_gene: TRBV14; abundance: .; d_gene: TRBD1; j_gene: TRBJ2-1; CDR3aa: CASSEVPGQGSNNEQFF; CDR3nt: TGTGCCAGCAGCGAGGTACCGGGACAGGGCAGTAACAATGAGCAGTTCTTC
v_gene: TRBV7-9; abundance: .; d_gene: .; j_gene: TRBJ1-2; CDR3aa: CATQGLGRANYGYTF; CDR3nt: TGTGCCACCCAGGGCCTCGGGAGGGCCAACTATGGCTACACCTTC
v_gene: TRBV4-3; abundance: .; d_gene: .; j_gene: TRBJ2-7; CDR3aa: CASSQVGFSYEQYF; CDR3nt: TGCGCCAGCAGCCAAGTCGGGTTCTCCTACGAGCAGTACTTC
v_gene: TRBV7-6; abundance: once; d_gene: TRBD1; j_gene: TRBJ2-7; CDR3aa: CASSSGTGYYEQYF; CDR3nt: TGTGCCAGCAGCTCCGGGACAGGGTATTACGAGCAGTACTTC
v_gene: TRBV7-9; abundance: .; d_gene: .; j_gene: TRBJ1-5; CDR3aa: CASSPLGTEGQPQHF; CDR3nt: TGTGCCAGCAGCCCGCTTGGGACGGAAGGGCAGCCCCAGCATTTT
v_gene: TRBV29-1; abundance: .; d_gene: .; j_gene: TRBJ1-1; CDR3aa: CSVEQGRAEAFF; CDR3nt: TGCAGCGTTGAACAGGGGAGGGCTGAAGCTTTCTTT
v_gene: TRBV4-3; abundance: .; d_gene: TRBD1; j_gene: TRBJ1-2; CDR3aa: CASSPRTGGLYGYTF; CDR3nt: TGCGCCAGCAGCCCCCGGACAGGGGGCCTGTATGGCTACACCTTC
v_gene: TRBV5-1; abundance: few; d_gene: TRBD1; j_gene: TRBJ2-1; CDR3aa: CASSSGQGSYNEQFF; CDR3nt: TGCGCCAGCAGCTCCGGACAGGGTTCCTACAATGAGCAGTTCTTC
v_gene: TRBV10-3; abundance: .; d_gene: .; j_gene: TRBJ2-7; CDR3aa: CAISGYRDNSYEQYF; CDR3nt: TGTGCCATCAGTGGGTACCGGGACAACTCCTACGAGCAGTACTTC
v_gene: TRBV18; abundance: .; d_gene: TRBD1; j_gene: TRBJ2-5; CDR3aa: CASSPRTGEETQYF; CDR3nt: TGTGCCAGCTCACCAAGGACAGGTGAAGAGACCCAGTACTTC
v_gene: TRBV7-9; abundance: .; d_gene: .; j_gene: TRBJ1-6; CDR3aa: CASSLGNSPLHF; CDR3nt: TGTGCCAGCAGCTTAGGGAATTCACCCCTCCACTTT
v_gene: TRBV7-2; abundance: .; d_gene: .; j_gene: TRBJ2-7; CDR3aa: CASSSSGIQYF; CDR3nt: TGTGCCAGCAGCTCCTCGGGAATTCAGTACTTC
v_gene: TRBV6-4; abundance: .; d_gene: TRBD2; j_gene: TRBJ2-5; CDR3aa: CASSRWEGPPRETQYF; CDR3nt: TGTGCCAGCAGTAGGTGGGAGGGCCCTCCCCGAGAGACCCAGTACTTC
v_gene: TRBV7-2; abundance: .; d_gene: TRBD2; j_gene: TRBJ2-7; CDR3aa: CASSLRASGSYEQYF; CDR3nt: TGTGCCAGCAGCTTAAGGGCTAGCGGGAGTTACGAGCAGTACTTC
v_gene: TRBV29-1; abundance: .; d_gene: .; j_gene: TRBJ2-4; CDR3aa: CSVDILAKNIQYF; CDR3nt: TGCAGCGTGGACATTCTAGCCAAAAACATTCAGTACTTC
v_gene: TRBV7-6; abundance: .; d_gene: .; j_gene: TRBJ2-1; CDR3aa: CASSDPTVRPFF; CDR3nt: TGTGCCAGCAGCGACCCGACAGTCAGGCCGTTCTTC
v_gene: TRBV5-6; abundance: .; d_gene: .; j_gene: TRBJ2-7; CDR3aa: CASSLFPSSSYEQYF; CDR3nt: TGTGCCAGCAGCTTGTTCCCTTCGAGCTCCTACGAGCAGTACTTC
v_gene: TRBV2; abundance: many; d_gene: .; j_gene: TRBJ1-2; CDR3aa: CASSREDYGYTF; CDR3nt: TGTGCCAGCAGTCGGGAGGACTATGGCTACACCTTC
v_gene: TRBV2; abundance: once; d_gene: .; j_gene: TRBJ1-5; CDR3aa: CASSESGRGPPQHF; CDR3nt: TGTGCCAGCAGTGAATCGGGCAGGGGACCGCCCCAGCATTTT
v_gene: TRBV28; abundance: .; d_gene: .; j_gene: TRBJ1-4; CDR3aa: CASRLPGEKLFF; CDR3nt: TGTGCCAGCAGACTCCCGGGAGAAAAACTGTTTTTT